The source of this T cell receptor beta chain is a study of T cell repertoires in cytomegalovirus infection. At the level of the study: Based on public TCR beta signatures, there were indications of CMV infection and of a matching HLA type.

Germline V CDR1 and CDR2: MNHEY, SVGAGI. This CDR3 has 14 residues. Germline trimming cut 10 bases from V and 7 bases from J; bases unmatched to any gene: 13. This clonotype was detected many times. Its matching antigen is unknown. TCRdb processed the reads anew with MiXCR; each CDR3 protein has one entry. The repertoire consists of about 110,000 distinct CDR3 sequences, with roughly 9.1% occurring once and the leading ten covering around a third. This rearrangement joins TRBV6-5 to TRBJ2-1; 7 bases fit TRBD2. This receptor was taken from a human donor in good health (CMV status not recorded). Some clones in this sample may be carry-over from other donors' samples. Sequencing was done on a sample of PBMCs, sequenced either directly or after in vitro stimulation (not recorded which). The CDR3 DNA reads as TGTGCCACCTATGGCGGACTAGGTATTAATGAGCAGTTCTTC. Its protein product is CATYGGLGINEQFF.